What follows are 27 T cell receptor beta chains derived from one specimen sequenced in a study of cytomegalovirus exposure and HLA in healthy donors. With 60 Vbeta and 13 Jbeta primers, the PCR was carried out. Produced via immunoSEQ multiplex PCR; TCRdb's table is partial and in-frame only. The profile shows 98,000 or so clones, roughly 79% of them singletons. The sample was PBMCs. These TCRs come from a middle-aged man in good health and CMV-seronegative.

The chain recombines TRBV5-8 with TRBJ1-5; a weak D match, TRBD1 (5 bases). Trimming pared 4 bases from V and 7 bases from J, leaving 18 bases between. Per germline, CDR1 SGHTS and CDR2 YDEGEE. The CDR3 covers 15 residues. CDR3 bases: TGTGCCAGCAGCCCCAGGGATCCCTGGTCACAGCCCCAGCATTTT. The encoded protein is CASSPRDPWSQPQHF. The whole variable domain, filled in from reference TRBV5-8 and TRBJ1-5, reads EAGVTQSPTHLIKTRGQQATLRCSPISGHTSVYWYQQALGLGLQFLLWYDEGEERNRGNFPPRFSGRQFPNYSSELNVNALELEDSALYLCASSPRDPWSQPQHFGDGTRLSIL.

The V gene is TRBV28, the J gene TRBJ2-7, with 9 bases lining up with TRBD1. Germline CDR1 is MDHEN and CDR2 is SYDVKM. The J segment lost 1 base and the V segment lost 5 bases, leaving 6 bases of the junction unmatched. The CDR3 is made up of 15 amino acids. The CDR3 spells CASSRQGVRSYEQYF. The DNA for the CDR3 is TGTGCCAGCAGTCGACAGGGGGTGAGGTCCTACGAGCAGTACTTC.

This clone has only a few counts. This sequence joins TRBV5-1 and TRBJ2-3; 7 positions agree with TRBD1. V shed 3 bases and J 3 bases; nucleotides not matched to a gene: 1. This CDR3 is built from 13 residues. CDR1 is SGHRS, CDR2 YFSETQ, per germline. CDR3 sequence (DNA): TGCGCCAGCAGCTCACAGGGGACAGATACGCAGTATTTT. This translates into CASSSQGTDTQYF.

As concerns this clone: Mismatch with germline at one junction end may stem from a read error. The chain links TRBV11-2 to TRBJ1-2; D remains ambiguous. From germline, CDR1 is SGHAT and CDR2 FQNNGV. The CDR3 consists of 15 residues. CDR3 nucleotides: TGTGCCAGCAGCCTAGATAGTACGGGGTCCTATGGCTACACCTTC. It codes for CASSLDSTGSYGYTF. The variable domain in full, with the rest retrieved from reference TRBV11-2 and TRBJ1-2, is EAGVAQSPRYKIIEKRQSVAFWCNPISGHATLYWYQQILGQGPKLLIQFQNNGVVDDSQLPKDRFSAERLKGVDSTLKIQPAKLEDSAVYLCASSLDSTGSYGYTFGSGTRLTVV.

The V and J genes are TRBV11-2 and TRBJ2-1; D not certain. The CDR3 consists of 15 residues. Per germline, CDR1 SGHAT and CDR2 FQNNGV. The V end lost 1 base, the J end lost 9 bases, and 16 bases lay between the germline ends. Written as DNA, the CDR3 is TGTGCCAGCAGCTTAGGTTTGGGCCACGCCGGTGAGCAGTTCTTC. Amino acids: CASSLGLGHAGEQFF.

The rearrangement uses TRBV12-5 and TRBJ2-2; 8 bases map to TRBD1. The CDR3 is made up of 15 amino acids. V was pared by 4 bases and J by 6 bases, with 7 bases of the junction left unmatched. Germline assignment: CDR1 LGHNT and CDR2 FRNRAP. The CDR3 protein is CASGSFDRGAGELFF. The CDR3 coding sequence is TGTGCTAGTGGTTCCTTTGACAGGGGCGCCGGGGAGCTGTTTTTT.

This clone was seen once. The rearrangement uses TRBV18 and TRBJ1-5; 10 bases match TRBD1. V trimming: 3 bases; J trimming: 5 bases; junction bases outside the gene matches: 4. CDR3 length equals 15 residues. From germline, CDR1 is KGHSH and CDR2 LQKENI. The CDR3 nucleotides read TGTGCCAGCTCACCCGGGACAGGGGAGTATCAGCCCCAGCATTTT. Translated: CASSPGTGEYQPQHF.

The CDR3 region has the DNA TGTGCCAGTAGTTGGGACAGCCTGGGACCCCTCCACTTT. It encodes CASSWDSLGPLHF. The genes are TRBV19 and TRBJ1-6, with 7 bases matching TRBD1. Germline V gene lookup returns CDR1 LNHDA and CDR2 SQIVND (reference sequence). The V and J ends lost 5 bases and 12 bases, in that order; junction bases with no gene match: 7. The CDR3 is 13 residues long.

The CDR3 region is CASTTGGYGYTF. CDR3 sequence (DNA): TGTGCCAGCACCACAGGGGGCTATGGCTACACCTTC. The chain is built from TRBV6-5 and TRBJ1-2; 8 bases are a match to TRBD1. Germline values: CDR1 MNHEY, CDR2 SVGAGI. This CDR3 spans 12 amino acids. V was pared by 7 bases and J by 4 bases, with 2 bases of the junction left unmatched.

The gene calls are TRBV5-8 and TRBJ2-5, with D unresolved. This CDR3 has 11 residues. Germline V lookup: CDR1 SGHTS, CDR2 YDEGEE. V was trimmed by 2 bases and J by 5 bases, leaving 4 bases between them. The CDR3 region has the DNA TGTGCCAGCAGCTTCGGGGAGACCCAGTACTTC. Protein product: CASSFGETQYF.

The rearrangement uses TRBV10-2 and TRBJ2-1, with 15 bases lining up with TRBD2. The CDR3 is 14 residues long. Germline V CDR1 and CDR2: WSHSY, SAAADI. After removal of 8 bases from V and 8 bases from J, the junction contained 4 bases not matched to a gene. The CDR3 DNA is TGCGCCAGCGGACTAGCGGGAGGGCCTCATGAGCAGTTCTTC. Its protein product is CASGLAGGPHEQFF.

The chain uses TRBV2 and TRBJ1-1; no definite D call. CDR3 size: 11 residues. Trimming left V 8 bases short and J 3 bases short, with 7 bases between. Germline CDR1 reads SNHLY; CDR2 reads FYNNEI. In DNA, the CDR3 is TGTGCCAGCCAAGCGGACACTGAAGCTTTCTTT. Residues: CASQADTEAFF. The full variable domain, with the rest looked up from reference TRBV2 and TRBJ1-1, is EPEVTQTPSHQVTQMGQEVILRCVPISNHLYFYWYRQILGQKVEFLVSFYNNEISEKSEIFDDQFSVERPDGSNFTLKIRSTKLEDSAMYFCASQADTEAFFGQGTRLTVV.

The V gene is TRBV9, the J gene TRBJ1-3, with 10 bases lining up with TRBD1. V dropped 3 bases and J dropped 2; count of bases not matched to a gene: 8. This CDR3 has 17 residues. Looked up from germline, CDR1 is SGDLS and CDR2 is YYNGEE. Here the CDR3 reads CASSDGTGVETGNTIYF. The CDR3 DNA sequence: TGTGCCAGCAGCGACGGGACAGGGGTCGAAACTGGAAACACCATATATTTT.

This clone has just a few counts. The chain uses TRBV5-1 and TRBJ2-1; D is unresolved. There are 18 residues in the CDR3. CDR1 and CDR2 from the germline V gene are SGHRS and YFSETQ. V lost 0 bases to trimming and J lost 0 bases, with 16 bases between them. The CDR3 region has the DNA TGCGCCAGCAGCTTGGGACACAAAACGATTTCCTCCTACAATGAGCAGTTCTTC. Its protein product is CASSLGHKTISSYNEQFF.

CDR3 amino acids: CASSQGQWAFF. CDR3 sequence (DNA): TGTGCCAGCAGCCAAGGACAATGGGCTTTCTTT. V and J are TRBV14 and TRBJ1-1; D uncertain. Trimming stripped 1 base from V and 11 bases from J, with 8 bases between. Germline CDR1 SGHDN, CDR2 FVKESK. CDR3 length equals 11 residues.

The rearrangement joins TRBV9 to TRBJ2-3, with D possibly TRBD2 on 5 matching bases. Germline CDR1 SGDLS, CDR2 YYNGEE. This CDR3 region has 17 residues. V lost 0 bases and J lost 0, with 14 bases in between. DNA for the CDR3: TGTGCCAGCAGCGTAGCGGGGTTAAGGAAGAGCACAGATACGCAGTATTTT. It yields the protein CASSVAGLRKSTDTQYF.

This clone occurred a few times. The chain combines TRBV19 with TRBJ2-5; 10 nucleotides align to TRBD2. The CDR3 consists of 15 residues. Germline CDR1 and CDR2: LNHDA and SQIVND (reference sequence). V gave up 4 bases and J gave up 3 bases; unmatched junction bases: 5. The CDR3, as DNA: TGTGCCAGTAGTAGGACTAGCGGAGGGAAAGAGACCCAGTACTTC. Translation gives CASSRTSGGKETQYF.

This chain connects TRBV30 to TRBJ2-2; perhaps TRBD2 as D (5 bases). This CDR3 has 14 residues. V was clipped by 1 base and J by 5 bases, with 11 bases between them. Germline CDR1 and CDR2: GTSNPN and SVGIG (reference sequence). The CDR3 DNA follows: TGTGCCTGGAGTGGCGTTGGCGGGACCGGGGAGCTGTTTTTT. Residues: CAWSGVGGTGELFF.

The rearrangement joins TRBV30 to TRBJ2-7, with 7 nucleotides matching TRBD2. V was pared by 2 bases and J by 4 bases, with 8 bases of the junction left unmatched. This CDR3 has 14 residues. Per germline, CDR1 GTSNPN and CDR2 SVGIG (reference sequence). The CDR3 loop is CAWSFIGGRYEQYF. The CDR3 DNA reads TGTGCCTGGAGTTTTATCGGGGGGAGGTACGAGCAGTACTTC.

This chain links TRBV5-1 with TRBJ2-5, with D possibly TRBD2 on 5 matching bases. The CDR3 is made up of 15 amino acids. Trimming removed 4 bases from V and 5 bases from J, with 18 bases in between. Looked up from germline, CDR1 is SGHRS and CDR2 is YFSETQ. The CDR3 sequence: CASSGGLSAFETQYF. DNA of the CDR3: TGCGCCAGCAGCGGAGGACTCTCGGCTTTCGAGACCCAGTACTTC.

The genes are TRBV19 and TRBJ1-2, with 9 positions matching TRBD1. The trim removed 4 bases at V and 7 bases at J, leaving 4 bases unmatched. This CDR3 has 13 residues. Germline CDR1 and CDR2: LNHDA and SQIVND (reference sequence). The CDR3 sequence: CASSRTGEGGYTF. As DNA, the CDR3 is TGTGCCAGTAGTAGGACAGGGGAGGGTGGCTACACCTTC.

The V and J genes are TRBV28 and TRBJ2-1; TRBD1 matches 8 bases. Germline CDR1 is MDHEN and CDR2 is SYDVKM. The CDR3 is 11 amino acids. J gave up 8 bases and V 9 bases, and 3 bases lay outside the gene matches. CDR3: CASKTGDEQFF. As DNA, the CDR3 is TGTGCCAGTAAGACAGGGGATGAGCAGTTCTTC.

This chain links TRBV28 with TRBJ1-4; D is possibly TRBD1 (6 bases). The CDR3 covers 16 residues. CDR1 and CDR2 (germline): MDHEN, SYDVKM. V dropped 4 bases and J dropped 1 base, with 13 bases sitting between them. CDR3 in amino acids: CASSSRQDLTNEKLFF. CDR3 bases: TGTGCCAGCAGTTCCCGACAGGATCTAACTAATGAAAAACTGTTTTTT.

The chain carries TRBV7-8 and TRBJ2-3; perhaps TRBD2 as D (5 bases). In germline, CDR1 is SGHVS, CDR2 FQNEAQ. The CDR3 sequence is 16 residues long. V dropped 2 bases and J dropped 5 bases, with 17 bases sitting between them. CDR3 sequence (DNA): TGTGCCAGCAGCTTAAAAAGAACCTGGACTGGAGATACGCAGTATTTT. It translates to CASSLKRTWTGDTQYF.

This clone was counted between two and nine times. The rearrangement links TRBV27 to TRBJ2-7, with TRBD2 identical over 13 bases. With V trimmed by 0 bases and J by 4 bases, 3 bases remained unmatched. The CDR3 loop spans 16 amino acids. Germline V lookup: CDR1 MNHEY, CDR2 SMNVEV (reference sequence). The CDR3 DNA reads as TGTGCCAGCAGTTTATCGCGGGGACTAGCGGGGTACGAGCAGTACTTC. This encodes CASSLSRGLAGYEQYF.

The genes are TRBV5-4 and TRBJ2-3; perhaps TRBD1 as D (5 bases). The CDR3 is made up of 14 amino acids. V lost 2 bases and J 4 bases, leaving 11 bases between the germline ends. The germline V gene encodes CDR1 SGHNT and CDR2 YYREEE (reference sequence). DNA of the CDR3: TGTGCCAGCAGCTTTAGGGGTTCTCCAGATACGCAGTATTTT. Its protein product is CASSFRGSPDTQYF.

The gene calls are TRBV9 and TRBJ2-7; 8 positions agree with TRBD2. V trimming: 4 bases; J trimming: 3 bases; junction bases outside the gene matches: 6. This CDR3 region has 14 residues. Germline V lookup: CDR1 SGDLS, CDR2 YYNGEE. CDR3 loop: CASSPPGLGYEQYF. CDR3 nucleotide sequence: TGTGCCAGCAGCCCCCCGGGACTAGGCTACGAGCAGTACTTC. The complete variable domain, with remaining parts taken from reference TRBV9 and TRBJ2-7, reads DSGVTQTPKHLITATGQRVTLRCSPRSGDLSVYWYQQSLDQGLQFLIQYYNGEERAKGNILERFSAQQFPDLHSELNLSSLELGDSALYFCASSPPGLGYEQYFGPGTRLTVT.